One sample yielded the 31 T cell receptor beta chains listed below, sequenced in a study of blood T cell repertoires in COVID-19 (dated by TCRdb to about 2020). Library preparation used the immunoSEQ multiplex PCR assay. This immuneACCESS table, as held by TCRdb, lists in-frame sequences with V and J called but not all clones. Of the missing ones, under half trace to an unresolved V gene in checked studies; the others have no known cause. Within this sample are approximately 290,000 clones, with 85% to 90% of them counted one time only. The ten most abundant clones make up around 0.84% of the sample. Source material: peripheral blood. These receptors were collected from a man aged 30-40 years with acute or convalescent COVID-19.

The chain links TRBV18 to TRBJ2-2, with TRBD2 as a possible D gene (5 bases). Trimming removed 2 bases from V and 0 bases from J, with 16 bases in between. The germline CDR1 and CDR2 sequences are KGHSH and LQKENI. CDR3 size: 18 residues. CDR3 amino acids: CASSPNHFLGTNTGELFF. In DNA, the CDR3 is TGTGCCAGCTCACCAAACCATTTTCTCGGGACGAACACCGGGGAGCTGTTTTTT.

The chain employs TRBV13 and TRBJ2-3; D call uncertain. The germline gives CDR1 PRHDT, CDR2 FYEKMQ (reference sequence). The CDR3 spans 13 residues. V gave up 3 bases and J gave up 1 base, with 5 bases separating them. CDR3 nucleotides: TGTGCCAGCAGCTTCGAGGGCACAGATACGCAGTATTTT. It encodes CASSFEGTDTQYF.

The chain uses TRBV27 and TRBJ2-7; the match to TRBD1 covers 9 bases. CDR1 MNHEY and CDR2 SMNVEV come from the germline V gene (reference sequence). The V segment lost 5 bases and the J segment 3 bases; nucleotides outside the gene matches: 11. The CDR3 spans 16 residues. CDR3 nucleotides: TGTGCCAGCAGTAATACAGGGGGCGCAATCTTCTACGAGCAGTACTTC. Residues: CASSNTGGAIFYEQYF.

The gene calls are TRBV4-1 and TRBJ2-2, with 14 bases aligning to TRBD2. Germline CDR1 and CDR2: MGHRA and YSYEKL. CDR3 length equals 18 residues. After removal of 4 bases from V and 1 base from J, the junction contained 5 bases not matched to a gene. The DNA of the CDR3 is TGCGCCAGCAGCCCCCTGACTAGCGGGGGGGGGAACACCGGGGAGCTGTTTTTT. It translates to CASSPLTSGGGNTGELFF.

This clone was recorded once. The chain uses TRBV29-1 and TRBJ2-5; no reliable D call. The germline CDR1 and CDR2 sequences are SQVTM and ANQGSEA. This CDR3 contains 12 residues. The ends were cut back, 6 bases at V and 4 bases at J, with 12 bases in the middle. DNA of the CDR3: TGCAGCGTACGAGCGTTCGGAGAGACCCAGTACTTC. Protein sequence: CSVRAFGETQYF.

Only one count was recorded for this clone. The gene calls are TRBV6-6 and TRBJ1-1; D remains ambiguous. Germline V gives CDR1 MNHNY, CDR2 SVGAGI (reference sequence). The germline V and J ends were trimmed by 5 bases and 1 base, with 5 bases remaining between them. This CDR3 is built from 12 residues. CDR3 bases: TGTGCCAGCAGTCCGTGGAACACTGAAGCTTTCTTT. It specifies CASSPWNTEAFF.

The chain links TRBV6-5 to TRBJ1-4; 7 nucleotides align to TRBD1. J was trimmed by 6 bases and V by 4 bases; bases with no gene match: 5. Germline CDR1 and CDR2: MNHEY and SVGAGI. The CDR3 is made up of 14 amino acids. The CDR3 region is CASSFQGGDEKLFF. The CDR3 DNA follows: TGTGCCAGCAGTTTTCAGGGGGGCGATGAAAAACTGTTTTTT.

The genes are TRBV10-2 and TRBJ2-3; tentative D call: TRBD1 (5 bases). CDR1 is WSHSY and CDR2 is SAAADI in the germline V gene. The CDR3 runs 17 residues. V dropped 6 bases and J dropped 3 bases, with 22 bases sitting between them. In nucleotides, the CDR3 is TGCGCCAGCAGCTGGTCGGTGGCAGGGAAGAGTACAGATACGCAGTATTTT. Amino acid sequence: CASSWSVAGKSTDTQYF.

The V call is TRBV30, the J call TRBJ1-6, with 7 nucleotides matching TRBD1. Unmatched junction bases numbered 5, after V lost 3 bases and J lost 3 bases. Per germline, CDR1 GTSNPN and CDR2 SVGIG (reference sequence). The CDR3 is 15 amino acids. DNA of the CDR3: TGTGCCTGGAGCTTACAGGGGTTCTATAATTCACCCCTCCACTTT. Translated: CAWSLQGFYNSPLHF.

The V gene is TRBV28, the J gene TRBJ1-3; TRBD1 matches 8 bases. Trimming cost V 1 base and J 2 bases; bases outside gene matches: 1. The CDR3 is 15 residues long. Germline CDR1 MDHEN, CDR2 SYDVKM. This chain's CDR3 is CASSLYRGAGNTIYF. CDR3 DNA: TGTGCCAGCAGTTTATACAGGGGGGCTGGAAACACCATATATTTT.

Only one count was recorded for this clone. The CDR3 sequence is CAWSEIYHGAFF. Here the CDR3 DNA reads TGTGCCTGGAGTGAGATTTATCACGGAGCTTTCTTT. The gene calls are TRBV30 and TRBJ1-1; D is undetermined. In germline, CDR1 is GTSNPN, CDR2 SVGIG (reference sequence). V was shortened by 1 base and J by 10 bases, with 13 bases between the two germline ends. The CDR3 covers 12 residues.

CDR3 DNA: TGCAGCGCCGCAGGGGAAGGAAACACCATATATTTT. Protein: CSAAGEGNTIYF. The chain is built from TRBV29-1 and TRBJ1-3, with D perhaps TRBD1 (6 bases). Per the germline V gene, CDR1 is SQVTM and CDR2 is ANQGSEA. Trimming removed 7 bases from V and 4 bases from J, with 11 bases in between. The CDR3 is made up of 12 amino acids.

The rearrangement uses TRBV2 and TRBJ2-1; 13 nucleotides align to TRBD2. Unmatched junction bases numbered 4, after V lost 8 bases and J lost 6 bases. This CDR3 has 14 amino acids. Germline CDR1 reads SNHLY; CDR2 reads FYNNEI. CDR3 sequence reads: CASRGLAGLNEQFF. In DNA, the CDR3 is TGTGCCAGCCGGGGACTAGCGGGGCTCAATGAGCAGTTCTTC.

Only a few counts were recorded for this clone. The V call is TRBV7-2, the J call TRBJ1-2; possible D gene TRBD1, 5 bases. V lost 1 base and J 3 bases, leaving 15 bases between the germline ends. The CDR3 loop spans 16 amino acids. CDR1 is SGHTA and CDR2 is FQGNSA in the germline V gene. CDR3 residues: CASSLVDSGSHYGYTF. The DNA of the CDR3 is TGTGCCAGCAGCTTAGTGGATTCAGGGTCCCACTATGGCTACACCTTC.

The rearrangement uses TRBV29-1 and TRBJ2-1; 9 bases fit TRBD2. V shed 4 bases, J shed 7 bases, and the junction held 14 bases outside the gene matches. CDR3 length: 16 amino acids. Germline V lookup: CDR1 SQVTM, CDR2 ANQGSEA. The CDR3 region has the DNA TGCAGCGTTGTCGTCTTAGCGGGAGTTGTAATGAATGAGCAGTTCTTC. Its translation: CSVVVLAGVVMNEQFF.

The chain is built from TRBV11-2 and TRBJ1-2; unclear D gene. The V end lost 4 bases, the J end lost 4 bases, and 16 bases lay between the germline ends. The CDR3 spans 15 residues. Germline values: CDR1 SGHAT, CDR2 FQNNGV. This CDR3 is CASSSRSGGSYGYTF. DNA for the CDR3: TGTGCCAGCAGCTCCAGGTCGGGAGGTTCCTATGGCTACACCTTC. Using reference TRBV11-2 and TRBJ1-2 for the parts outside the CDR3, the full variable domain is EAGVAQSPRYKIIEKRQSVAFWCNPISGHATLYWYQQILGQGPKLLIQFQNNGVVDDSQLPKDRFSAERLKGVDSTLKIQPAKLEDSAVYLCASSSRSGGSYGYTFGSGTRLTVV.

The genes are TRBV3-1 (or the pseudogene TRBV3-2) and TRBJ1-1, with D tentatively TRBD1 (5 bases). V was clipped by 2 bases and J by 8 bases, with 15 bases between them. This CDR3 contains 14 residues. Germline V CDR1 and CDR2: LGHDT, YNNKEL (reference sequence). The CDR3 DNA reads TGTGCCAGCAGCCAATCTTCGGGGGTATCAGAAGCTTTCTTT. Protein: CASSQSSGVSEAFF.

The J gene is TRBJ2-7, the V gene TRBV9, with D possibly matching TRBD1 (6 bases). From germline, CDR1 is SGDLS and CDR2 YYNGEE. Trimming left V 4 bases short and J 1 base short, with 18 bases between. The CDR3 runs 16 residues. CDR3 in amino acids: CASSRRGKEGSYEQYF. Written as DNA, the CDR3 is TGTGCCAGCAGCCGTAGGGGGAAAGAGGGGTCCTACGAGCAGTACTTC.

This clone showed up just once. J is TRBJ2-1 and V is TRBV4-1, with TRBD2 matching 9 bases. J was trimmed by 0 bases and V by 0 bases; bases with no gene match: 6. The CDR3 covers 18 residues. CDR1 is MGHRA, CDR2 YSYEKL, per germline. The CDR3 bases are TGCGCCAGCAGCCAAGATTCTAGCGGGGCATACTCCTACAATGAGCAGTTCTTC. This sequence encodes CASSQDSSGAYSYNEQFF.

The rearrangement links TRBV11-2 to TRBJ1-5; D ambiguous. The V and J ends lost 1 base and 7 bases respectively, with 8 bases between them. The CDR3 contains 13 residues. Germline CDR1 and CDR2: SGHAT and FQNNGV. CDR3 region: CASSLGSAQPQHF. In DNA form, the CDR3 reads TGTGCCAGCAGCTTAGGGTCTGCGCAGCCCCAGCATTTT.

The chain recombines TRBV5-4 with TRBJ1-1; TRBD1 matches 9 bases. After removal of 4 bases from V and 0 bases from J, the junction contained 4 bases not matched to a gene. CDR1 and CDR2 (germline): SGHNT, YYREEE (reference sequence). The CDR3 covers 15 residues. The CDR3 sequence: CASSPGQGMNTEAFF. In DNA, the CDR3 is TGTGCCAGCAGCCCAGGACAGGGGATGAACACTGAAGCTTTCTTT.

V gene TRBV7-8 combines with J gene TRBJ1-2, with 9 bases matching TRBD1. Germline trimming cut 4 bases from V and 5 bases from J; bases unmatched to any gene: 5. The V gene's germline CDR1 is SGHVS and CDR2 FQNEAQ. The CDR3 extends over 14 amino acids. The chain's CDR3 is CASSSGGTGYGYTF. The CDR3 nucleotides read TGTGCCAGCAGCTCAGGTGGGACAGGGTATGGCTACACCTTC.

The chain combines TRBV7-3 with TRBJ1-1; D unresolved. Germline CDR1 and CDR2: SGHTA and FQGTGA. Trimming shortened V by 4 bases and J by 5 bases, and 23 bases separated the two germline ends. The CDR3 has 17 residues. The CDR3 here is CASSSVRQYKGGTEAFF. CDR3 DNA sequence: TGTGCCAGCAGCTCAGTTCGTCAGTACAAGGGAGGGACTGAAGCTTTCTTT.

The gene calls are TRBV19 and TRBJ2-6; D uncertain. The CDR3 runs 16 residues. V lost 3 bases, J lost 0 bases, and 9 bases lay in between. The germline CDR1 and CDR2 sequences are LNHDA and SQIVND (reference sequence). The CDR3 region is CASSIYELSGANVLTF. In nucleotides, the CDR3 is TGTGCCAGTAGTATCTATGAGCTCTCTGGGGCCAACGTCCTGACTTTC.

The chain joins TRBV3-1 (or the pseudogene TRBV3-2) to TRBJ2-1, with 12 positions matching TRBD2. This CDR3 spans 19 amino acids. V lost 3 bases, J lost 4 bases, and 13 bases stayed unmatched. The V gene's germline CDR1 is LGHDT and CDR2 YNNKEL (reference sequence). The CDR3 protein is CASSQKTSGGPTLYNEQFF. The CDR3 bases are TGTGCCAGCAGCCAGAAGACTAGCGGGGGACCAACCCTTTACAATGAGCAGTTCTTC.

This chain joins TRBV14 and TRBJ2-1; perhaps TRBD2 as D (6 bases). This CDR3 region has 15 residues. In germline, CDR1 is SGHDN, CDR2 FVKESK. Trimming took off 4 bases at V and 6 bases at J, with 16 bases between the two ends. DNA for the CDR3: TGTGCCAGCAGCCCGATAGCGGCTACCGCCAATGAGCAGTTCTTC. Translation gives CASSPIAATANEQFF.

The rearrangement joins TRBV4-1 to TRBJ2-5; D gene uncertain. The CDR3 sequence is 13 residues long. CDR1 MGHRA and CDR2 YSYEKL come from the germline V gene. Trimming stripped 1 base from V and 5 bases from J, with 8 bases between. CDR3 in DNA: TGCGCCAGCAGCCAAGTCGTGAGGGAGACCCAGTACTTC. It is translated as CASSQVVRETQYF.

The chain combines TRBV28 with TRBJ2-3; TRBD1 matches 7 bases. J lost 3 bases, V lost 4 bases, and 10 bases had no gene match. From germline, CDR1 is MDHEN and CDR2 SYDVKM. The CDR3 covers 16 residues. CDR3 coding DNA: TGTGCCAGCAGTTCCAGAACCGGGACAGTTACAGATACGCAGTATTTT. This translates into CASSSRTGTVTDTQYF.

This clone has a single count. The rearrangement links TRBV13 to TRBJ2-7; D is possibly TRBD2 (7 bases). Between the trimmed V and J ends, which lost 5 bases and 6 bases, there was a span of 14 bases. This CDR3 region has 13 residues. From germline, CDR1 is PRHDT and CDR2 FYEKMQ (reference sequence). The CDR3 DNA sequence: TGTGCCAGCAGCCCGGGGGGCTCGGGCGAGCAGTACTTC. As protein: CASSPGGSGEQYF.

This sequence joins TRBV30 and TRBJ2-3, with 8 nucleotides matching TRBD2. Losses at the gene ends were 4 bases for V and 8 bases for J; bases not matched to a gene: 11. Germline V gives CDR1 GTSNPN, CDR2 SVGIG (reference sequence). The CDR3 runs to 14 residues. CDR3 DNA sequence: TGTGCCTGGACGGGGCCTAGCGGGTCTCGTACGCAGTATTTT. Protein: CAWTGPSGSRTQYF.

The chain employs TRBV18 and TRBJ1-5; D possibly corresponds to TRBD1 (6 bases). V lost 3 bases to trimming and J lost 0 bases, with 15 bases between them. Germline V CDR1 and CDR2: KGHSH, LQKENI. CDR3 length: 17 amino acids. The CDR3 spells CASSPRLQGFSNQPQHF. CDR3 sequence (DNA): TGTGCCAGCTCACCCCGCCTACAGGGTTTTAGCAATCAGCCCCAGCATTTT.